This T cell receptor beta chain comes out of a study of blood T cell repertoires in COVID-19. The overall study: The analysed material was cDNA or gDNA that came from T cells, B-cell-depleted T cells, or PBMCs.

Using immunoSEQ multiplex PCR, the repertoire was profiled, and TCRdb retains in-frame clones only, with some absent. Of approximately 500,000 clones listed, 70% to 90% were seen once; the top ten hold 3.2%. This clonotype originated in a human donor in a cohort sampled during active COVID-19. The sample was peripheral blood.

CDR3 DNA sequence: TGTGCCAGCAGCGCTACTAGCGGGCTTACCTACAATGAGCAGTTCTTC. Its protein product is CASSATSGLTYNEQFF. The V gene is TRBV9, the J gene TRBJ2-1; 9 positions agree with TRBD2. V shed 3 bases and J 2 bases; nucleotides not matched to a gene: 6. This CDR3 is 16 amino acids long. Germline V gene data show CDR1 as SGDLS and CDR2 as YYNGEE.